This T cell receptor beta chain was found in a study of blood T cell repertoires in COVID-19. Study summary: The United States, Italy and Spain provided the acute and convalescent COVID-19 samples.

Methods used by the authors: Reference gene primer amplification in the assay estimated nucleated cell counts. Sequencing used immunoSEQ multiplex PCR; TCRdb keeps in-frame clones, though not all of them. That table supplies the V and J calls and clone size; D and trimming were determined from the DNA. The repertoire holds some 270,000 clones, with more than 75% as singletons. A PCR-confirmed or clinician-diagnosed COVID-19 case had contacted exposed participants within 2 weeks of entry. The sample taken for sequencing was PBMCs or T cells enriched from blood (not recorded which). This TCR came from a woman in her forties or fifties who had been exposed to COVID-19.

CDR3 sequence: CASSTHPGLEFKETQYF. The CDR3 nucleotides read TGTGCCAGCAGTACGCATCCGGGACTAGAATTTAAAGAGACCCAGTACTTC. The genes are TRBV7-2 and TRBJ2-5; 8 bases line up with TRBD2. The trim removed 6 bases at V and 3 bases at J, leaving 15 bases unmatched. Germline loops: CDR1 SGHTA, CDR2 FQGNSA. The CDR3 consists of 17 residues.